Shown below are 22 T cell receptor beta chains from a single sample sequenced in a study of tissue T cells after allogeneic stem cell transplantation (dated 2022 in TCRdb). Libraries were made using the immunoSEQ multiplex PCR assay. TCRdb's version of the immuneACCESS table is confined to in-frame rearrangements and falls short of the full clone set. An unresolved V gene accounts for under half of the shortfall where checked; the remainder is of unknown origin. Recorded for this sample are about 620 clones; 65% to 80% of them occurred a single time. About 9.1% of the sample is in the top ten clones. Specimen: lymph node tissue. These receptors came from a female BALB/c mouse in good health. Mice of this strain bear MHC haplotype H2-d.

A remark on this clone: Gene labels here are mouse ones. The CDR3 region is CASSRDWDTGQLYF. The DNA read from the CDR3 is TGTGCCAGCAGCCGGGACTGGGACACCGGGCAGCTCTAC. The chain employs TRBV2 and TRBJ2-2, with TRBD2 matching over 9 bases. The CDR3 extends 1 residue past the end of the read, so its final part is completed from the germline J gene. This CDR3 has 14 residues. The V and J ends lost 4 bases and 3 bases, in that order; junction bases with no gene match: 0. Germline CDR1 is LGHNA and CDR2 is YSYQKL.

To note about this clone: Here the gene names and germline are mouse. The read ends 1 residue early relative to the CDR3; the germline J gene fills the gap. The genes are TRBV20 and TRBJ1-1, with 8 bases that match TRBD1. CDR1 GFQATS and CDR2 STVNSAI come from the germline V gene. With V trimmed by 1 base and J by 1 base, 2 bases remained unmatched. The CDR3 consists of 14 residues. The CDR3 here is CGARVDRGNTEVFF. CDR3 DNA, as far as it was read: TGTGGTGCTAGGGTCGACAGGGGAAACACAGAAGTCTTC.

Remarks on this clone: The listed genes are named as in mouse. The read ends 1 residue shy of where the CDR3 ends; the end is completed using the germline J gene. V is TRBV5 and J is TRBJ2-3; D gene unclear. V dropped 1 base and J dropped 0 bases, with 5 bases sitting between them. The V gene's germline CDR1 is LGHNA and CDR2 YNLKQL (reference sequence). This CDR3 spans 14 amino acids. CDR3 loop: CASSQAGSAETLYF. The CDR3 bases that were read are TGTGCCAGCAGCCAAGCCGGTAGTGCAGAAACGCTGTAT.

This clone has a handful of counts. The gene names here belong to mouse. This CDR3 reads CASSRQYNQAPLF. The DNA read from the CDR3 is TGTGCCAGCTCTCGACAATACAACCAGGCTCCGCTT. V gene TRBV12-1 combines with J gene TRBJ1-5; D unresolved. The CDR3 end falls 1 residue outside the read, so it is completed with the germline J gene. V shed 2 bases and J shed 2 bases, with 6 bases lying between them. Germline values: CDR1 SGHSN, CDR2 HYEKVE. This CDR3 is 13 amino acids long.

There are a few counts of this clone. The gene names given are mouse names. The read is 1 residue too short to cover the CDR3 end, so that end is filled in from the germline J gene. The gene calls are TRBV5 and TRBJ2-7; no definite D call. CDR1 is LGHNA, CDR2 YNLKQL, per germline (reference sequence). The V end lost 0 bases, the J end lost 0 bases, and 0 bases lay between the germline ends. This CDR3 has 12 residues. The sequenced part of the CDR3 DNA is TGTGCCAGCAGCCAAGACTCCTATGAACAGTAC. Translating it yields CASSQDSYEQY. The complete CDR3 sequence is CASSQDSYEQYF.

As regards this clone: Gene names and germline refer to mouse. The read is 1 residue too short to cover the CDR3 end, so that end is filled in from the germline J gene. The rearrangement uses TRBV13-1 and TRBJ2-4; 9 bases agree with TRBD2. Germline V gives CDR1 NSHNY, CDR2 SYGAGN. The CDR3 totals 16 residues. Unmatched junction bases numbered 4, after V lost 2 bases and J lost 0 bases. This chain's CDR3 is CASSETGGLSQNTLYF. CDR3 bases read: TGTGCCAGCAGTGAGACTGGGGGTCTTAGTCAAAACACCTTGTAC.

Comment on this clone: The genes are named according to mouse. The DNA ends 1 residue before the CDR3 does, and the rest of the CDR3 is filled in from the germline J gene. This chain links TRBV13-2 with TRBJ1-2, with TRBD1 matching 9 bases. CDR1 is NNHNN and CDR2 is SYGAGS in the germline V gene (reference sequence). V lost 2 bases, J lost 4 bases, and 3 bases stayed unmatched. The CDR3 is 14 residues long. CDR3 loop: CASGDTGGGSDYTF. The CDR3 DNA, read in part, is TGTGCCAGCGGTGACACAGGGGGCGGCTCCGACTACACC.

A few counts support this clone. Any gene name here is a mouse gene name. The read finishes 1 residue shy of the CDR3 end, and the germline J gene is used to complete it. This chain joins TRBV1 and TRBJ1-5, with 7 bases that match TRBD1. This CDR3 has 14 residues. Germline V gene data show CDR1 as NSQYPW and CDR2 as LRSPGD (reference sequence). Trimming cost V 3 bases and J 3 bases; bases outside gene matches: 2. Incomplete CDR3 DNA: TGCACCTGCAGTGCTGGGACAGTCAACCAGGCTCCGCTT. This gives the protein CTCSAGTVNQAPL. The whole CDR3 reads CTCSAGTVNQAPLF.

Concerning this clone: The gene names here belong to mouse. The read terminates 1 residue ahead of where the CDR3 ends, so the germline J gene completes it. The chain is built from TRBV13-2 and TRBJ2-5; 9 bases match TRBD2. This CDR3 has 15 amino acids. Trimming at V came to 3 bases and at J to 1 base, leaving 3 bases not matched to a gene. In germline, CDR1 is NNHNN, CDR2 SYGAGS (reference sequence). CDR3 sequence reads: CASGGWGGDQDTQYF. CDR3 DNA (partial): TGTGCCAGCGGTGGCTGGGGGGGGGACCAAGACACCCAGTAC.

Concerning this clone: These gene names are mouse names. The missing CDR3 end, 1 residue past where the read stops, is filled in from the germline J gene. The V and J genes are TRBV14 and TRBJ2-7; D could derive from TRBD1 or TRBD2 (6 bases each). The CDR3 has 12 residues. Trimming took 1 base from V and 5 from J, leaving 7 bases between them. The germline V gene has CDR1 SGHDT and CDR2 FRDEAV. This chain's CDR3 is CASSFRGDEQYF. The covered CDR3 bases are TGTGCCAGCAGTTTCAGGGGGGATGAACAGTAC.

In the case of this clone: All gene names here are mouse names. The read stops 1 residue short of the end of the CDR3; the missing end is completed from the germline J gene. This rearrangement joins TRBV13-2 to TRBJ2-5, with TRBD2 as a possible D gene (6 bases). Trimming stripped 0 bases from V and 6 bases from J, with 14 bases between. CDR3 length: 15 residues. Per the germline V gene, CDR1 is NNHNN and CDR2 is SYGAGS (reference sequence). Incomplete CDR3 DNA: TGTGCCAGCGGTGATGCTGGGGTGGGAGGGGACACCCAGTAC. Its translation: CASGDAGVGGDTQY. The entire CDR3 is CASGDAGVGGDTQYF.

Comments on this clone: Genes and germline are mouse. The read ends 1 residue before the CDR3 terminus; that terminus is restored from the germline J gene. J is TRBJ1-2 and V is TRBV19, with TRBD1 matching over 10 bases. J was trimmed by 4 bases and V by 4 bases; bases with no gene match: 4. CDR1 is FNHDT, CDR2 SITEND, per germline (reference sequence). The CDR3 loop spans 14 amino acids. Partial CDR3 DNA: TGTGCCAGCAGTCCGGGACAGGGGACCTCCGACTACACC. Protein: CASSPGQGTSDYT. From start to end, the CDR3 is CASSPGQGTSDYTF. Together with reference TRBV19 and TRBJ1-2, the CDR3 gives the full variable domain: GGIITQTPKFLIGQEGQKLTLKCQQNFNHDTMYWYRQDSGKGLRLIYYSITENDLQKGDLSEGYDASREKKSSFSLTVTSAQKNEMAVFLCASSPGQGTSDYTFGSGTRLLVI.

Worth noting for this clone: The listed genes are named as in mouse. The read ends 1 residue early relative to the CDR3; the germline J gene fills the gap. The chain carries TRBV2 and TRBJ2-7; TRBD2 aligns across 8 bases. The junction had 1 base not matched to a gene; V was cut back by 0 bases and J by 0 bases. This CDR3 has 15 amino acids. Germline V lookup: CDR1 LGHNA, CDR2 YSYQKL. This chain's CDR3 is CASSQDWGVSYEQYF. Partial CDR3 DNA: TGTGCCAGCAGCCAAGACTGGGGGGTCTCCTATGAACAGTAC.

Details on this clone: These gene names are mouse names. The read terminates 1 residue ahead of where the CDR3 ends, so the germline J gene completes it. The gene calls are TRBV5 and TRBJ1-1; D not resolved. CDR1 and CDR2 from the germline V gene are LGHNA and YNLKQL (reference sequence). This CDR3 has 12 residues. Deletions cut 2 bases from V and 6 bases from J, with 7 bases between. The sequenced CDR3 bases are TGTGCCAGCAGCCAATGGGGTTCAGAAGTCTTC. This encodes CASSQWGSEVF. The full-length CDR3 reads as CASSQWGSEVFF.

Comments on this clone: Here the gene names and germline are mouse. CDR3 loop: CASRNYEQYF. The part of the CDR3 DNA that was read is TGTGCTAGCAGAAATTATGAACAGTAC. The chain uses TRBV29 and TRBJ2-7; D not resolved. From the germline J gene comes the end of the CDR3, since the read stops 1 residue before it. The CDR3 has 10 residues. The germline CDR1 and CDR2 sequences are MSHET and SYDVDS. V lost 6 bases and J 4 bases, leaving 4 bases between the germline ends. Full variable domain (rest looked up from reference TRBV29 and TRBJ2-7): DMKVTQMPRYLIKRMGENVLLECGQDMSHETMYWYRQDPGLGLQLIYISYDVDSNSEGDIPKGYRVSRKKREHFSLILDSAKTNQTSVYFCASRNYEQYFGPGTRLTVL.

This clone has more than one count but fewer than ten. Gene names denote mouse genes. With the read ending 1 residue before the CDR3 end, the germline J gene is used to fill in that end. V is TRBV1 and J is TRBJ2-4; D ambiguous. Germline values: CDR1 NSQYPW, CDR2 LRSPGD (reference sequence). The CDR3 runs 14 residues. V dropped 0 bases and J dropped 4 bases, with 8 bases sitting between them. CDR3 DNA, as far as it was read: TGCACCTGCAGTGCAGAAGCAGGTGAAAACACCTTGTAC. Protein: CTCSAEAGENTLY. The CDR3 in its entirety is CTCSAEAGENTLYF. The whole variable domain, remainder taken from reference TRBV1 and TRBJ2-4, is VTLLEQNPRWRLVPRGQAVNLRCILKNSQYPWMSWYQQDLQKQLQWLFTLRSPGDKEVKSLPGADYLATRVTDTELRLQVANMSQGRTLYCTCSAEAGENTLYFGAGTRLSVL.

A word on this clone: Gene names are the mouse ones. The DNA ends 1 residue before the CDR3 does, and the rest of the CDR3 is filled in from the germline J gene. The chain has TRBV13-1 and TRBJ2-1; TRBD2 matches 8 bases. Germline trimming cut 2 bases from V and 8 bases from J; bases unmatched to any gene: 6. Germline V lookup: CDR1 NSHNY, CDR2 SYGAGN. The CDR3 covers 14 residues. CDR3 bases read: TGTGCCAGCAGTGAGGCTGGGGGGAATCCTGAGCAGTTC. Translation: CASSEAGGNPEQF. From start to end, the CDR3 is CASSEAGGNPEQFF.

Concerning this clone itself: The gene symbols are mouse symbols. Read coverage stops 1 residue before the CDR3 terminus; the germline J gene supplies the remainder. J is TRBJ2-1 and V is TRBV24; 8 nucleotides line up with TRBD2. Germline V gene data show CDR1 as KGHTA and CDR2 as FRNEEI. J gave up 3 bases and V 0 bases, and 1 base lay outside the gene matches. The CDR3 consists of 15 residues. Incomplete CDR3 DNA: TGTGCCAGCAGTCTGTATGGGGGGGGCTATGCTGAGCAGTTC. Encoded protein: CASSLYGGGYAEQF. The whole CDR3 protein is CASSLYGGGYAEQFF.

On this clone itself: The gene symbols are mouse symbols. Coverage ceases 1 residue before the CDR3 finishes, and the germline J gene fills in the end. The genes are TRBV13-2 and TRBJ1-1, with D possibly being TRBD1 (5 bases). CDR1 NNHNN and CDR2 SYGAGS come from the germline V gene (reference sequence). The CDR3 consists of 14 residues. V was clipped by 2 bases and J by 0 bases, with 8 bases between them. CDR3 in amino acids: CASGEIRENTEVFF. The CDR3 DNA, read in part, is TGTGCCAGCGGTGAGATCAGGGAGAACACAGAAGTCTTC.

In this sample, this clone turned up a few times. Genes here carry mouse names. The CDR3 goes on 1 residue after the read ends, and that part is filled in from the germline J gene. V gene TRBV19 combines with J gene TRBJ2-7; 10 nucleotides agree with TRBD2. Germline V gene data show CDR1 as FNHDT and CDR2 as SITEND (reference sequence). The V and J ends lost 2 bases and 3 bases, in that order; junction bases with no gene match: 5. CDR3 size: 15 residues. Incomplete CDR3 DNA: TGTGCCAGCAGTATCGCAGGGACTGGGGACTATGAACAGTAC. This codes for CASSIAGTGDYEQY. The full CDR3 sequence reads CASSIAGTGDYEQYF. Full variable domain (remainder filled in from reference TRBV19 and TRBJ2-7): GGIITQTPKFLIGQEGQKLTLKCQQNFNHDTMYWYRQDSGKGLRLIYYSITENDLQKGDLSEGYDASREKKSSFSLTVTSAQKNEMAVFLCASSIAGTGDYEQYFGPGTRLTVL.

With respect to this clone: The gene names here belong to mouse. The read stops 1 residue short of the end of the CDR3; the missing end is completed from the germline J gene. V gene TRBV1 combines with J gene TRBJ1-4; no clear D. The CDR3 runs 15 residues. Germline V gene sequence: CDR1 NSQYPW, CDR2 LRSPGD (reference sequence). V shed 0 bases and J shed 0 bases, with 5 bases lying between them. CDR3 protein: CTCSADKISNERLFF. The CDR3 DNA, read in part, is TGCACCTGCAGTGCAGACAAAATTTCCAACGAAAGATTATTT.

About this clone itself: Any gene name here is a mouse gene name. The CDR3 end is not reached by the read, which stops 1 residue before it; the germline J gene fills it in. The chain is built from TRBV13-1 and TRBJ1-4, with TRBD1 matching over 10 bases. After removal of 0 bases from V and 7 bases from J, the junction contained 3 bases not matched to a gene. Looked up from germline, CDR1 is NSHNY and CDR2 is SYGAGN. The CDR3 totals 15 residues. The CDR3 is CASSDAGTGVERLFF. The part of the CDR3 DNA that was read is TGTGCCAGCAGTGATGCGGGGACAGGGGTCGAAAGATTATTT.